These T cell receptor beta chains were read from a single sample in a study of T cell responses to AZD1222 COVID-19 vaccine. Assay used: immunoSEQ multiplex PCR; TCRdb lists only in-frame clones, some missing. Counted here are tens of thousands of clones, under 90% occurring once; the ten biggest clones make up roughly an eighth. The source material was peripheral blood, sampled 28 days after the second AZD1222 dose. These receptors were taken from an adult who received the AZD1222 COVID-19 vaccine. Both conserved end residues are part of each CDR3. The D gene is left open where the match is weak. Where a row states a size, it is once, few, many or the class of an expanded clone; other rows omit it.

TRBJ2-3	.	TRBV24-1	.	TGTGCCACCAGTGACCCCGGTCGAGGGTCAGATACGCAGTATTTT	CATSDPGRGSDTQYF
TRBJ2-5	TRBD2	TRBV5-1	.	TGCGCCAGCAGCCTGGAGGTTAGCGGGGTAGAGACCCAGTACTTC	CASSLEVSGVETQYF
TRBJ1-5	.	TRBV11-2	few	TGTGCCAGCAGCTTAGCGGGGGACAATCAGCCCCAGCATTTT	CASSLAGDNQPQHF
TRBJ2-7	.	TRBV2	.	TGTGCCAGCAGTGAGGGGGGGGCCTCCTACGAGCAGTACTTC	CASSEGGASYEQYF
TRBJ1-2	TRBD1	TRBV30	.	TGTGCCTGGAGGGTGACAGGGTCATCCCGCGGCTACACCTTC	CAWRVTGSSRGYTF
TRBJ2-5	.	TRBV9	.	TGTGCCAGCAGCGGCGGCACTCTCCGAGAGACCCAGTACTTC	CASSGGTLRETQYF
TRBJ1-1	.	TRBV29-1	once	TGCAGCGTTTACGACAGATTGAACACTGAAGCTTTCTTT	CSVYDRLNTEAFF
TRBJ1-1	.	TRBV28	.	TGTGCCAGCAGTCCGACCTACAGGGTGATGGAAGCTTTCTTT	CASSPTYRVMEAFF
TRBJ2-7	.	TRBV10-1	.	TGCGCCAGCAGTGCCGGAAGACACTTATCCCCCTACGAGCAGTACTTC	CASSAGRHLSPYEQYF
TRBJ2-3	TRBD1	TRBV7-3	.	TGTGCCAGCAGCAGGGACAGCTTGAGCACAGATACGCAGTATTTT	CASSRDSLSTDTQYF
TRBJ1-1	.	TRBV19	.	TGTGCCAGTAGCACCACAGTGAATATGAACACTGAAGCTTTCTTT	CASSTTVNMNTEAFF
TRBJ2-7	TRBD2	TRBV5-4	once	TGTGCCAGCAGCCCCTTGAAAACTAGCGGTTCCTACGAGCAGTACTTC	CASSPLKTSGSYEQYF
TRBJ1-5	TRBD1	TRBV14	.	TGTGCCAGCAGCAAGGACAGGGATGGGGGGTTTAGCAATCAGCCCCAGCATTTT	CASSKDRDGGFSNQPQHF
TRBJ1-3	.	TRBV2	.	TGTGCCAGCAGTGATCGGCAGTACTCTGGAAACACCATATATTTT	CASSDRQYSGNTIYF
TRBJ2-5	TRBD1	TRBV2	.	TGTGCCAGCGGGAAAACGACAGGGGACATTGAGACCCAGTACTTC	CASGKTTGDIETQYF
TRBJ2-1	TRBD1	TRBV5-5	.	TGTGCCAGCAGCTTGGGGCTGGGACAGGGGGCGCGAGGGCAGTTCTTC	CASSLGLGQGARGQFF
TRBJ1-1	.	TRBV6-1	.	TGTGCCAGCCAACCCGACAAGAACACTGAAGCTTTCTTT	CASQPDKNTEAFF
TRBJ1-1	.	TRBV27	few	TGTGCCAGCAGACCCACAGCAGTGAACACTGAAGCTTTCTTT	CASRPTAVNTEAFF
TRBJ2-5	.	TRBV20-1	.	TGCAGTGCGCTGGGGCAAGAGACCCAGTACTTC	CSALGQETQYF
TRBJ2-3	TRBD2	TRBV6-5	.	TGTGCCGGTCAGCGGGGGGGCCGTCCAGATACGCAGTATTTT	CAGQRGGRPDTQYF
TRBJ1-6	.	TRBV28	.	TGTGCCAGCAGTTTATCCGAAGGAGTTAATTCACCCCTCCACTTT	CASSLSEGVNSPLHF
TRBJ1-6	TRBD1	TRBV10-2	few	TGCGCCAGCAGCTACGGGACAGGGGATAATTCACCCCTCCACTTT	CASSYGTGDNSPLHF
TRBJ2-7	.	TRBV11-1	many	TGTGCCAGCAGCTTAGCGGACGGTGACGAGCAGTACTTC	CASSLADGDEQYF
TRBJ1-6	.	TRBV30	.	TGTGCCTCGGACGACCGGGGGAGTTCCTATAATTCACCCCTCCACTTT	CASDDRGSSYNSPLHF
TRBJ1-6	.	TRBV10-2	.	TGCGCCAGCACGGGTTCGCGGTCACCCCTCCACTTT	CASTGSRSPLHF
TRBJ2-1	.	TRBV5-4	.	TGTGCCAGCAGCCGTGAGTATGAGCAGTTCTTC	CASSREYEQFF
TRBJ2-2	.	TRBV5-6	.	TGTGCCAGCAGCTTGGTAGTGGGGGACACCGGGGAGCTGTTTTTT	CASSLVVGDTGELFF
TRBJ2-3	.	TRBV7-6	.	TGTGCCAGCAGCCCTGGGGACTTCAACACAGATACGCAGTATTTT	CASSPGDFNTDTQYF
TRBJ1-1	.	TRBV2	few	TGTGCCAGCAGAGAGCTAGGGGTTTCGGGCACTGAAGCTTTCTTT	CASRELGVSGTEAFF
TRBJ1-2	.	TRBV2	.	TGTGCCAGCAGTGAAAGGTCCTATGGCTACACCTTC	CASSERSYGYTF
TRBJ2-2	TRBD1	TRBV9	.	TGTGCCAGCACCGTAACAGGGGGGATCGGGGAGCTGTTTTTT	CASTVTGGIGELFF
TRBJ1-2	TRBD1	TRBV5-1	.	TGCGCCAGCAGCTTGGAGACAGGGGCCGGCTACACCTTC	CASSLETGAGYTF
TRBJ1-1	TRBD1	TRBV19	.	TGTGCCAGTTTACAGGGGGGAGCGAACACTGAAGCTTTCTTT	CASLQGGANTEAFF
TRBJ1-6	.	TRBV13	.	TGTGCCAGCGCCGGGGGAGATTCACCCCTCCACTTT	CASAGGDSPLHF
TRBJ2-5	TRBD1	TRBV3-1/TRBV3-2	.	TGTGCCAGCAGGGACAGGGATGGAGAGACCCAGTACTTC	CASRDRDGETQYF
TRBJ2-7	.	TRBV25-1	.	TGTGCCAGCAGTCCTCCTAAAGAGGTCTACGAGCAGTACTTC	CASSPPKEVYEQYF
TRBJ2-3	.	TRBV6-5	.	TGTGCCAGCAGTCCCCTCTCGGGGAGCGCGGATACGCAGTATTTT	CASSPLSGSADTQYF
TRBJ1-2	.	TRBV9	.	TGTGCCAGCAGCGTAGAGAGCAGGGTGGACTATGGCTACACCTTC	CASSVESRVDYGYTF
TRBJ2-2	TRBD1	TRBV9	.	TGTGCCAGCAGCGTTACAGGGGCCACCGGGGAGCTGTTTTTT	CASSVTGATGELFF
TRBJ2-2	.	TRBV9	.	TGTGCCAGGGTGGGGGCCGGGGAGCTGTTTTTT	CARVGAGELFF
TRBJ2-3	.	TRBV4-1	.	TGCGCCAGCAGCCTGGGACCGGCGTGGGATACGCAGTATTTT	CASSLGPAWDTQYF
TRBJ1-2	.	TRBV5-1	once	TGCGCCAGCAGCTTGGACGGCAGACCTGAAGGGGGCTACACCTTC	CASSLDGRPEGGYTF
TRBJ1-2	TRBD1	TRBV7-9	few	TGTGCCAGCAGCGGAGGGGACAGGGGGCTAAACTATGGCTACACCTTC	CASSGGDRGLNYGYTF
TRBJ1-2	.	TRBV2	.	TGTGCCAGCAGTGCCGGGACGAAGGGCTACACCTTC	CASSAGTKGYTF
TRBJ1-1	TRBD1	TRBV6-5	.	TGTGCCAGCAGCCTCCCGGGACAGGGATACACTGAAGCTTTCTTT	CASSLPGQGYTEAFF
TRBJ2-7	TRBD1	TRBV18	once	TGTGCCAGCTCACCCGGGACAGGGGCCTACGAGCAGTACTTC	CASSPGTGAYEQYF
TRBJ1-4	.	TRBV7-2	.	TGTGCCAGCAGCCGGGTTGCAACTAATGAAAAACTGTTTTTT	CASSRVATNEKLFF
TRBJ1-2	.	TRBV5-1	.	TGCGCCAGCAGCTTGTGGGGGGGCCCTCAAGCTAACTATGGCTACACCTTC	CASSLWGGPQANYGYTF
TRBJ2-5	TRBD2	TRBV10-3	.	TGTGCCATCAGTCCGGATAGCGGGGGGGCTGGCGGGGAGACCCAGTACTTC	CAISPDSGGAGGETQYF
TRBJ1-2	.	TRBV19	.	TGTGCCAGTAGTGATGGCAGGGGCGGTGGCTACACCTTC	CASSDGRGGGYTF